The 25 T cell receptor beta chains presented below share a single source sample, sequenced in a study of OX40 agonist ivuxolimab in advanced cancers. Generated by immunoSEQ multiplex PCR, the TCRdb table keeps only in-frame clones and is missing some. This sample has around 64,000 clones, with roughly 89% found just once. The starting material was CD4+ or CD8+ T cells sorted from blood, obtained in a trial of the OX40 agonist ivuxolimab. These receptor sequences come from an adult with an advanced solid tumor such as melanoma, head and neck, liver or kidney cancer.

The chain joins TRBV10-3 to TRBJ2-7, with 10 bases fitting TRBD1. The V segment lost 4 bases and the J segment 1 base; nucleotides outside the gene matches: 1. Germline assignment: CDR1 ENHRY and CDR2 SYGVKD. The CDR3 totals 14 residues. In nucleotides, the CDR3 is TGTGCCATCAGTGGGGGACAGGGGTCCTACGAGCAGTACTTC. It codes for CAISGGQGSYEQYF.

This chain links TRBV7-9 with TRBJ2-3; D may be TRBD2 (6 bases). The CDR3 covers 17 residues. Trimming pared 5 bases from V and 4 bases from J, leaving 22 bases between. Germline CDR1 and CDR2: SEHNR and FQNEAQ (reference sequence). CDR3 region: CASSRLRDSFFADTQYF. CDR3 sequence (DNA): TGTGCCAGCAGCCGGTTGCGGGATAGCTTTTTCGCAGATACGCAGTATTTT.

This clone was seen a single time. In DNA, the CDR3 is TGCGCCAGCAGCTTGTTAAGTAGGTCTGAAAAACTGTTTTTT. As protein: CASSLLSRSEKLFF. The chain carries TRBV5-1 and TRBJ1-4; D remains ambiguous. CDR1 SGHRS and CDR2 YFSETQ come from the germline V gene. The CDR3 totals 14 residues. Trimming removed 1 base at V and 7 bases at J, with 11 bases between.

The V and J genes are TRBV4-1 and TRBJ2-4, with D tentatively TRBD2 (7 bases). V lost 1 base and J lost 8, with 18 bases in between. This CDR3 is 16 amino acids long. Per germline, CDR1 MGHRA and CDR2 YSYEKL. This CDR3 is CASSQGFRGGRYIQYF. The CDR3 bases are TGCGCCAGCAGCCAAGGGTTTAGGGGGGGGCGGTACATTCAGTACTTC.

This chain uses TRBV19 with TRBJ1-5; D uncertain. Germline loops: CDR1 LNHDA, CDR2 SQIVND (reference sequence). This CDR3 has 15 amino acids. Trimming shortened V by 0 bases and J by 0 bases, and 6 bases separated the two germline ends. The CDR3 DNA is TGTGCCAGTAGTATAGACAGTTATAGCAATCAGCCCCAGCATTTT. Translation gives CASSIDSYSNQPQHF.

This clone was found a few times. The gene calls are TRBV27 and TRBJ2-3; possibly TRBD1 for D (6 bases). The CDR3 has 13 amino acids. Per the germline V gene, CDR1 is MNHEY and CDR2 is SMNVEV (reference sequence). Deletions cut 3 bases from V and 5 bases from J, with 9 bases between. CDR3 amino acids: CASSLMDRDTQYF. CDR3 sequence (DNA): TGTGCCAGCAGTTTGATGGACAGAGATACGCAGTATTTT.

The chain joins TRBV5-6 to TRBJ1-3, with D unclear. Germline CDR1 and CDR2: SGHDT and YYEEEE. The V end lost 0 bases, the J end lost 0 bases, and 7 bases lay between the germline ends. The CDR3 totals 15 residues. DNA of the CDR3: TGTGCCAGCAGCTTGGAAGCAAACTCTGGAAACACCATATATTTT. The encoded protein is CASSLEANSGNTIYF.

This clone occurred once. The V gene is TRBV6-1, the J gene TRBJ1-4, with TRBD1 identical over 7 bases. Germline V gives CDR1 MNHNS, CDR2 SASEGT. The CDR3 length is 15 residues. V trimming: 3 bases; J trimming: 7 bases; junction bases outside the gene matches: 8. The CDR3 nucleotides read TGTGCCAGCAGTGACGAGACAGGGCGCGGTGAAAAACTGTTTTTT. Protein product: CASSDETGRGEKLFF.

The chain joins TRBV11-3 to TRBJ2-5; 8 bases map to TRBD1. V trimming: 5 bases; J trimming: 2 bases; junction bases outside the gene matches: 7. CDR1 and CDR2 from the germline V gene are SGHNT and YENEEA. This CDR3 spans 15 amino acids. The CDR3 DNA sequence: TGTGCCAGCAGCCAAAGACAGGGGCTACAAGAGACCCAGTACTTC. Residues: CASSQRQGLQETQYF.

The CDR3 DNA sequence: TGTGCCAGCAGCCGGGGTGCTAATGAAAAACTGTTTTTT. Its protein product is CASSRGANEKLFF. V usage is TRBV11-3 and J usage is TRBJ1-4; D is unclear. The CDR3 has 13 residues. Trimming left V 5 bases short and J 3 bases short, with 7 bases between. Germline-derived CDR1 and CDR2 are SGHNT and YENEEA.

The chain employs TRBV6-1 and TRBJ1-1; 10 bases map to TRBD1. The CDR3 has 15 amino acids. Unmatched junction bases numbered 9, after V lost 3 bases and J lost 8 bases. Germline V gene lookup returns CDR1 MNHNS and CDR2 SASEGT. CDR3 region: CASSEWAGTGAEAFF. The CDR3 DNA reads as TGTGCCAGCAGTGAGTGGGCCGGGACAGGGGCCGAAGCTTTCTTT.

V gene TRBV4-1 combines with J gene TRBJ2-7; TRBD2 might be the D (5 bases). From germline, CDR1 is MGHRA and CDR2 YSYEKL. Trimming took off 3 bases at V and 0 bases at J, with 15 bases between the two ends. The CDR3 contains 16 residues. The DNA of the CDR3 is TGCGCCAGCAGCCAGGGCCGCGGAGGAAGCTCCTACGAGCAGTACTTC. Protein product: CASSQGRGGSSYEQYF.

This sequence joins TRBV7-9 and TRBJ2-3; 9 bases align to TRBD1. The trim removed 5 bases at V and 1 base at J, leaving 13 bases unmatched. This CDR3 is built from 18 residues. Germline values: CDR1 SEHNR, CDR2 FQNEAQ (reference sequence). CDR3 bases: TGTGCCAGCAGCCCCCTACAGGGGGCGGGATACGGCACAGATACGCAGTATTTT. It specifies CASSPLQGAGYGTDTQYF.

In DNA form, the CDR3 reads TGTGCCAGCAGTCGAAGGCCAAGGGCGCAGTTCTTC. Its protein is CASSRRPRAQFF. The rearrangement joins TRBV6-1 to TRBJ2-1, with no clear D. V was shortened by 5 bases and J by 12 bases, with 14 bases between the two germline ends. The CDR3 contains 12 residues. Per germline, CDR1 MNHNS and CDR2 SASEGT.

The chain joins TRBV5-4 to TRBJ1-1; tentatively, D is TRBD1 (5 bases). The CDR3 covers 15 residues. Germline V lookup: CDR1 SGHNT, CDR2 YYREEE (reference sequence). Trimming took 6 bases from V and 5 from J, leaving 20 bases between them. CDR3 protein: CASTLTQDPRTEAFF. DNA of the CDR3: TGTGCCAGCACCCTGACACAGGATCCGCGAACTGAAGCTTTCTTT.

The chain joins TRBV6-5 to TRBJ1-1, with a weak D call TRBD1 (6 bases). There are 13 residues in the CDR3. Trimming took 2 bases from V and 3 from J, leaving 7 bases between them. The V gene's germline CDR1 is MNHEY and CDR2 SVGAGI. This chain's CDR3 is CASSYHRDTEAFF. The CDR3 nucleotides read TGTGCCAGCAGTTACCACAGGGACACTGAAGCTTTCTTT.

The chain uses TRBV19 and TRBJ1-1; perhaps TRBD1 as D (5 bases). CDR1 and CDR2 (germline): LNHDA, SQIVND (reference sequence). This CDR3 has 14 amino acids. The V and J ends lost 0 bases and 10 bases respectively, with 15 bases between them. CDR3 sequence (DNA): TGTGCCAGTAGTATAGATCATCAGGGAAGAATAGCTTTCTTT. This translates into CASSIDHQGRIAFF.

The chain couples TRBV29-1 to TRBJ2-1; 7 nucleotides agree with TRBD2. The V gene's germline CDR1 is SQVTM and CDR2 ANQGSEA. The length of the CDR3 is 13 residues. V shed 7 bases and J 3 bases; nucleotides not matched to a gene: 6. The CDR3 nucleotides read TGCAGCGCCCCTGGGGGGGGCTACAATGAGCAGTTCTTC. Amino acids: CSAPGGGYNEQFF.

This chain connects TRBV30 to TRBJ2-7; 7 bases agree with TRBD1. V shed 4 bases, J shed 4 bases, and the junction held 7 bases outside the gene matches. This CDR3 has 13 residues. CDR1 is GTSNPN and CDR2 is SVGIG in the germline V gene (reference sequence). CDR3 region: CAWTMGQTYEQYF. Here the CDR3 DNA reads TGTGCCTGGACTATGGGACAGACTTACGAGCAGTACTTC.

The chain has TRBV7-2 and TRBJ2-7; 11 bases align to TRBD2. The CDR3 consists of 15 residues. Germline V gives CDR1 SGHTA, CDR2 FQGNSA. Trimming took 3 bases from V and 8 from J; bases not matched to a gene: 9. The DNA for the CDR3 is TGTGCCAGCAGCTTCCGACCGGGGACTAGCGGAAAGCAGTACTTC. Encoded protein: CASSFRPGTSGKQYF.

The chain uses TRBV2 and TRBJ1-1, with 7 nucleotides matching TRBD1. Germline CDR1 is SNHLY and CDR2 is FYNNEI. V lost 7 bases to trimming and J lost 3 bases; unmatched junction nucleotides: 5. The CDR3 covers 13 residues. The CDR3 DNA reads TGTGCCAGCACCGGACAGGAGGACACTGAAGCTTTCTTT. This encodes CASTGQEDTEAFF.

The chain links TRBV15 to TRBJ1-2; 7 bases line up with TRBD1. Germline lookup yields CDR1 LNHNV and CDR2 YYDKDF (reference sequence). This CDR3 contains 12 residues. The V segment lost 4 bases and the J segment 8 bases; nucleotides outside the gene matches: 4. DNA for the CDR3: TGTGCCACCAGCAACGACAGGGTGGGCTACACCTTC. It is translated as CATSNDRVGYTF.

The chain employs TRBV5-6 and TRBJ1-2; the D gene is possibly TRBD1 (5 bases). V shed 3 bases and J shed 3 bases, with 12 bases lying between them. The CDR3 is made up of 14 amino acids. Per the germline V gene, CDR1 is SGHDT and CDR2 is YYEEEE. CDR3 loop: CASSSGLKDYGYTF. The DNA for the CDR3 is TGTGCCAGCAGCTCGGGACTGAAAGACTATGGCTACACCTTC.

The chain has TRBV14 and TRBJ2-6; D unclear. V gave up 1 base and J gave up 3 bases, with 4 bases separating them. Germline CDR1 reads SGHDN; CDR2 reads FVKESK. CDR3 size: 14 residues. CDR3 DNA: TGTGCCAGCAGCCAAGGACTTGGGGCCAACGTCCTGACTTTC. Protein: CASSQGLGANVLTF.

The chain has TRBV5-1 and TRBJ1-3; D gene unclear. The germline V and J ends were trimmed by 1 base and 0 bases, with 14 bases remaining between them. Germline V gene sequence: CDR1 SGHRS, CDR2 YFSETQ. The CDR3 sequence is 17 residues long. The CDR3 nucleotides read TGCGCCAGCAGCTTGAAATCCGGCGGGAACTCTGGAAACACCATATATTTT. Translating gives CASSLKSGGNSGNTIYF.